This record concerns one TCR beta chain sequence. No antigen is known for it. The CDR3 totals 12 residues. Germline V gene sequence: CDR1 MDHEN, CDR2 SYDVKM. The V end was cut by 6 bases, the J end by 4 bases, with 9 bases between. Pooled together were second doses at about 4 or about 12 weeks. Assay used: immunoSEQ multiplex PCR; TCRdb lists only in-frame clones, some missing. Among more than 75,000 clones listed, roughly 90% were seen once. This sample was included in a study of T cell responses to AZD1222 COVID-19 vaccine. General observations from the study: Repertoires were sampled only after the peak T cell response. Spike regions recognized by vaccine-associated CD4 TCRs spanned the protein, led by 160-218 and 743-854. Breadth and depth of Spike-specific TCRs rose after two AZD1222 doses.

The material sequenced was peripheral blood, taken 28 days after the second AZD1222 dose. The V and J genes are TRBV28 and TRBJ1-2; D is undetermined. This TCR came from an adult who received the AZD1222 COVID-19 vaccine. The CDR3 DNA follows: TGTGCCAGCAGGAACGAGCCCTATGGCTACACCTTC. Protein: CASRNEPYGYTF.